These 17 T cell receptor beta chains originate from one sample sequenced in a study of blood T cell repertoires in COVID-19. The assay was immunoSEQ multiplex PCR, and TCRdb's table has in-frame clones only and misses some. The data show around 270,000 clones, 85% to 90% seen once. The sequenced sample consisted of peripheral blood. The receptor set was obtained from a man aged 35 to 55 with acute or convalescent COVID-19.

This rearrangement joins TRBV6-5 to TRBJ2-1, with 9 bases matching TRBD1. This CDR3 spans 15 amino acids. Trimming took 11 bases from V and 1 from J; bases not matched to a gene: 9. CDR1 MNHEY and CDR2 SVGAGI come from the germline V gene. The CDR3 DNA sequence: TGTGCCGGGTCAACAGGGGGCTGGTCCTACAATGAGCAGTTCTTC. Encoded protein: CAGSTGGWSYNEQFF.

The chain's CDR3 is CASSGSGLGYTF. Written as DNA, the CDR3 is TGTGCCAGCAGCGGCAGCGGGCTTGGCTACACCTTC. V and J are TRBV9 and TRBJ1-2; D not resolved. There are 12 residues in the CDR3. Germline V gene sequence: CDR1 SGDLS, CDR2 YYNGEE. V dropped 3 bases and J dropped 7 bases, with 10 bases sitting between them.

This chain joins TRBV10-2 and TRBJ2-4; D is ambiguous. The CDR3 is made up of 14 amino acids. CDR1 and CDR2 from the germline V gene are WSHSY and SAAADI. The ends were cut back, 0 bases at V and 1 base at J, with 4 bases in the middle. Here the CDR3 reads CASSESGAKNIQYF. The CDR3, as DNA: TGCGCCAGCAGTGAGTCGGGCGCCAAAAACATTCAGTACTTC.

The chain combines TRBV19 with TRBJ2-3, with a tentative D call TRBD1 (6 bases). In germline, CDR1 is LNHDA, CDR2 SQIVND (reference sequence). This CDR3 has 14 residues. Trimming pared 7 bases from V and 2 bases from J, leaving 13 bases between. The CDR3: CASIPGTHTDTQYF. The CDR3 coding sequence is TGTGCCAGTATCCCCGGGACACACACAGATACGCAGTATTTT.

V usage is TRBV11-2 and J usage is TRBJ2-7; a possible D gene is TRBD2 (5 bases). The germline V and J ends were trimmed by 2 bases and 5 bases, with 7 bases remaining between them. Germline CDR1 SGHAT, CDR2 FQNNGV. This CDR3 is 12 amino acids long. Here the CDR3 reads CASSLPEDEQYF. In DNA, the CDR3 is TGTGCCAGCAGCTTACCGGAGGACGAGCAGTACTTC.

The chain couples TRBV6-2 or TRBV6-3 to TRBJ2-1; 8 positions match TRBD2. Germline CDR1 reads MNHEY; CDR2 reads SVGEGT. The junction had 14 bases not matched to a gene; V was cut back by 6 bases and J by 7 bases. The length of the CDR3 is 16 residues. The CDR3 sequence: CASSSRLAPGGNEQFF. CDR3 DNA sequence: TGTGCCAGCAGCTCCAGACTAGCGCCCGGAGGTAATGAGCAGTTCTTC.

The chain links TRBV6-6 to TRBJ1-3; TRBD1 is a possible D gene (5 bases). CDR1 and CDR2 (germline): MNHNY, SVGAGI (reference sequence). The CDR3 spans 16 residues. The V end was cut by 7 bases, the J end by 2 bases, with 18 bases between. CDR3 bases: TGTGCCAGCACGGGACTCTCATCAGCCCCTGGAAACACCATATATTTT. Translating gives CASTGLSSAPGNTIYF.

The CDR3 DNA follows: TGTGCCGGGGGGAGAGACTGGAATGAAAAACTGTTTTTT. It yields the protein CAGGRDWNEKLFF. The rearrangement joins TRBV2 to TRBJ1-4; maybe TRBD1 (5 bases). Trimming took 11 bases from V and 5 from J, leaving 15 bases between them. The CDR3 loop spans 13 amino acids. Germline CDR1 is SNHLY and CDR2 is FYNNEI.

The gene calls are TRBV5-1 and TRBJ2-2; 10 positions agree with TRBD2. Germline V CDR1 and CDR2: SGHRS, YFSETQ. The CDR3 covers 15 residues. The trim removed 7 bases at V and 9 bases at J, leaving 12 bases unmatched. CDR3 in amino acids: CASLADSGGPRELFF. The CDR3, as DNA: TGCGCCAGCTTGGCGGATAGCGGGGGGCCCAGGGAGCTGTTTTTT.

The chain recombines TRBV19 with TRBJ1-2; D perhaps matches TRBD1 (5 bases). Germline V gene lookup returns CDR1 LNHDA and CDR2 SQIVND (reference sequence). The V and J ends lost 3 bases and 4 bases respectively, with 21 bases between them. The CDR3 has 17 residues. The CDR3 reads CASSMGRGHRGVYGYTF. The CDR3 region has the DNA TGTGCCAGTAGTATGGGTCGAGGACACCGAGGAGTCTATGGCTACACCTTC.

V usage is TRBV11-2 and J usage is TRBJ2-3; 10 bases are shared with TRBD1. The CDR3 length is 15 residues. Looked up from germline, CDR1 is SGHAT and CDR2 is FQNNGV. The V segment lost 3 bases and the J segment 5 bases; nucleotides outside the gene matches: 5. This CDR3 is CASSFRDRGIDTQYF. As DNA, the CDR3 is TGTGCCAGCAGCTTCCGGGACAGGGGAATAGATACGCAGTATTTT.

The chain recombines TRBV15 with TRBJ1-5; D may be TRBD1 (5 bases). The CDR3 runs 13 residues. The ends were cut back, 0 bases at V and 13 bases at J, with 13 bases in the middle. The germline V gene has CDR1 LNHNV and CDR2 YYDKDF (reference sequence). The CDR3 bases are TGTGCCACCAGCAGAGATTACCAGGGCGATCAGCATTTT. Amino acids: CATSRDYQGDQHF. Combining the CDR3 with reference TRBV15 and TRBJ1-5 gives the whole variable domain DAMVIQNPRYQVTQFGKPVTLSCSQTLNHNVMYWYQQKSSQAPKLLFHYYDKDFNNEADTPDNFQSRRPNTSFCFLDIRSPGLGDTAMYLCATSRDYQGDQHFGDGTRLSIL.

This chain uses TRBV13 with TRBJ2-4; 10 bases line up with TRBD1. The ends lost 2 bases at V and 7 bases at J; junction bases unmatched: 11. Germline V lookup: CDR1 PRHDT, CDR2 FYEKMQ (reference sequence). This CDR3 comprises 17 residues. The CDR3 sequence is CASSLKRDRGQSNIQYF. The CDR3 bases are TGTGCCAGCAGCTTAAAGCGGGACAGGGGACAATCGAACATTCAGTACTTC.

CDR3 sequence (DNA): TGCGCCAGCAGCCAAGAGCCGGAGAGCTCCTACGAGCAGTACTTC. Residues: CASSQEPESSYEQYF. The rearrangement links TRBV4-1 to TRBJ2-7; D unclear. The CDR3 contains 15 residues. With 0 bases removed from V and 0 bases from J, the gap between germline ends came to 9 bases. Germline V gives CDR1 MGHRA, CDR2 YSYEKL.

As regards this clone: Different DNA sequences within this sample yield the same CDR3. The V gene is TRBV3-1 (or the pseudogene TRBV3-2), the J gene TRBJ1-3; no reliable D call. V lost 5 bases to trimming and J lost 4 bases, with 9 bases between them. Germline values: CDR1 LGHDT, CDR2 YNNKEL (reference sequence). The CDR3 runs 13 residues. The CDR3 is CASSSLSGNTIYF. CDR3 coding DNA: TGTGCCAGCAGCTCTCTATCCGGAAACACCATATATTTT.

The rearrangement links TRBV11-2 to TRBJ2-7, with 7 bases aligning to TRBD2. The CDR3 is 14 amino acids. V lost 1 base and J lost 0; bases outside the gene matches: 0. Per germline, CDR1 SGHAT and CDR2 FQNNGV. DNA for the CDR3: TGTGCCAGCAGCTTAGCGGGAGGCTCCTACGAGCAGTACTTC. Amino acids: CASSLAGGSYEQYF.

V is TRBV19 and J is TRBJ1-5; maybe TRBD1 (6 bases). CDR1 is LNHDA and CDR2 is SQIVND in the germline V gene (reference sequence). CDR3 size: 16 residues. The V end was cut by 10 bases, the J end by 1 base, with 20 bases between. CDR3 residues: CAISVGGPGSNQPQHF. The CDR3 region has the DNA TGTGCCATCTCGGTGGGGGGGCCCGGGAGCAATCAGCCCCAGCATTTT.